The source of this TCR beta chain is a study of blood T cell repertoires in COVID-19. Study details: Italy, Spain and the United States were the sources of the convalescent and acute COVID-19 samples. PBMCs, B-cell-depleted T cells, or T cells were the source of the cDNA or gDNA that made up the material.

Per the authors' pipeline: Estimates of nucleated cell counts were drawn from the amplification of reference gene primers. Using immunoSEQ multiplex PCR, the repertoire was profiled, and TCRdb retains in-frame clones only, with some absent. V and J calls and clone size are copied from that table; D and trimming were computed from the DNA. The data hold 20,000 to 30,000 clones, with roughly 88% observed a single time. The CDR3 extends over 17 amino acids. The germline CDR1 and CDR2 sequences are KGHSH and LQKENI. V trimming: 3 bases; J trimming: 4 bases; junction bases outside the gene matches: 10. This receptor was obtained from a man aged 65 to 85 with acute or convalescent COVID-19. The chain recombines TRBV18 with TRBJ2-2, with 8 bases matching TRBD2. The sequenced sample was peripheral blood. CDR3 nucleotides: TGTGCCAGCTCACCGTTTGGAGCGGGAGACAGCACCGGGGAGCTGTTTTTT. This sequence encodes CASSPFGAGDSTGELFF.